This T cell receptor beta chain stems from a study of control samples from healthy donors and cancer patients. Clones were sequenced by immunoSEQ multiplex PCR, and TCRdb holds only the in-frame ones, with some missing. There are about 140,000 clones in the sample; under 95% occur only once, and 7.1% lies in the top ten. CDR1 and CDR2 from the germline V gene are ENHRY and SYGVKD. V lost 2 bases, J lost 4 bases, and 12 bases lay in between. This CDR3 has 15 residues. The sequencing sample was made of blood. This TCR was recovered from a young man in good health. V and J are TRBV10-3 and TRBJ1-5; possibly TRBD1 for D (5 bases). CDR3 in DNA: TGTGCCATCAGTGAGGGTCTGGCAGGGAATCAGCCCCAGCATTTT. This codes for CAISEGLAGNQPQHF.